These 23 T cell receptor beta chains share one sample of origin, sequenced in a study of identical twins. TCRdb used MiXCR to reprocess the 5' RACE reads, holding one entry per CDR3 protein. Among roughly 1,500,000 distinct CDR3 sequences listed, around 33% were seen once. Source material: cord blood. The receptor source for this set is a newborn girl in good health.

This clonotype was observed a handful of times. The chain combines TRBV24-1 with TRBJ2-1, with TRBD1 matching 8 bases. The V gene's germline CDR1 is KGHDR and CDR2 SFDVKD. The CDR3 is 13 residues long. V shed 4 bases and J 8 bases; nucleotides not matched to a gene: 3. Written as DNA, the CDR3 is TGTGCCACCAGTGACCCGACAGGGGATGAGCAGTTCTTC. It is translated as CATSDPTGDEQFF.

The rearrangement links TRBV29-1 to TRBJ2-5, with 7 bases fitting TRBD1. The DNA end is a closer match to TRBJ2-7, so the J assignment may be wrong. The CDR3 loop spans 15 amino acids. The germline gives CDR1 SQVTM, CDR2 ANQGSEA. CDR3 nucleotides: TGCAGCGTTAAATTTTCCCGGACAGGCGTGGACGAGCAGTACTTC. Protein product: CSVKFSRTGVDEQYF.

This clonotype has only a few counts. Here the CDR3 reads CASSPQSGFGKPYGYTF. The CDR3 DNA sequence: TGTGCCAGCAGCCCTCAATCTGGCTTTGGGAAGCCCTATGGCTACACCTTC. The chain recombines TRBV7-2 with TRBJ1-2; no firm D call. Germline V gene data show CDR1 as SGHTA and CDR2 as FQGNSA. The CDR3 covers 17 residues. V lost 5 bases, J lost 4 bases, and 23 bases lay in between.

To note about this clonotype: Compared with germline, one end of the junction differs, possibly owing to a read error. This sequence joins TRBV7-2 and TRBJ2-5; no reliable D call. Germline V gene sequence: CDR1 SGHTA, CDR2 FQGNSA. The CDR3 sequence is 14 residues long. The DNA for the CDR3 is TGTGCCAGCAGCCACCCTTTGCGGCAAGGGACCCAGTACTTC. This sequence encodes CASSHPLRQGTQYF.

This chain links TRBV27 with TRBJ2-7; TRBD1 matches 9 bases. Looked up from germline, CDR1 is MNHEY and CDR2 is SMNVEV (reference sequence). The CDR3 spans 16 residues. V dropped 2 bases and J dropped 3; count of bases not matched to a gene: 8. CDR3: CASSLKGTGMGYEQYF. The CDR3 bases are TGTGCCAGCAGTTTAAAGGGGACAGGGATGGGCTACGAGCAGTACTTC.

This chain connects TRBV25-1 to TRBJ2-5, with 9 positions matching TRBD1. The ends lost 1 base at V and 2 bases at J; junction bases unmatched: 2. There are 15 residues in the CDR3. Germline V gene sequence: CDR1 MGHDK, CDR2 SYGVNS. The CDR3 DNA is TGTGCCAGCAGTGAATGGGACAGGGAACAAGAGACCCAGTACTTC. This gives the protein CASSEWDREQETQYF.

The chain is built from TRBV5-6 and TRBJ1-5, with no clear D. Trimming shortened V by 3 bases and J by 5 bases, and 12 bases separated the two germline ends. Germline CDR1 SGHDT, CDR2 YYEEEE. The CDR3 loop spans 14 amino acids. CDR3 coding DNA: TGTGCCAGCAGCTCTGGAATGAACGATCAGCCCCAGCATTTT. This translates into CASSSGMNDQPQHF.

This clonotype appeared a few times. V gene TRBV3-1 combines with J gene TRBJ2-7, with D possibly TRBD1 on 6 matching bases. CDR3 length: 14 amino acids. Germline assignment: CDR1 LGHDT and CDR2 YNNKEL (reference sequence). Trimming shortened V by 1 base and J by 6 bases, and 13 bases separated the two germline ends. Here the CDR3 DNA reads TGTGCCAGCAGCCAAGCTTACCAGGGGAGCGAGCAGTACTTC. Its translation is CASSQAYQGSEQYF.

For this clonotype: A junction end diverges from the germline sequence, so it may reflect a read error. The CDR3 region is CAGSLEPRDGEKLFF. The CDR3 bases are TGTGCCGGCAGCTTGGAACCTCGGGACGGCGAAAAACTGTTTTTT. This chain joins TRBV7-9 and TRBJ1-4; tentative D call: TRBD1 (5 bases). The CDR3 is 15 amino acids. Germline V CDR1 and CDR2: SEHNR, FQNEAQ (reference sequence).

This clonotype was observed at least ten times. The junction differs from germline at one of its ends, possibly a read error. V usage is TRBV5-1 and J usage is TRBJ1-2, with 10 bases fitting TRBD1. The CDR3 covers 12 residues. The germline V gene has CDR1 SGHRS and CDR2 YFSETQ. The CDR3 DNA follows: TGTGCCAGCAGCTCGACAGGGGGCGGCTACACCTTC. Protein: CASSSTGGGYTF.

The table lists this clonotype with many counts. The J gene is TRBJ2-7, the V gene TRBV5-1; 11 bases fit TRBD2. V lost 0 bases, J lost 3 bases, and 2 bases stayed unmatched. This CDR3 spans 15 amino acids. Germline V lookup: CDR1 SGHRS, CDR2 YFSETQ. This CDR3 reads CASSLVLAGGYEQYF. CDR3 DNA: TGCGCCAGCAGCTTGGTCCTAGCGGGAGGCTACGAGCAGTACTTC.

The CDR3 DNA follows: TGTGCCAGCAGCCGAGAGACTAGCGGGGTCCAAGAGACCCAGTACTTC. Its translation is CASSRETSGVQETQYF. The chain is built from TRBV4-2 and TRBJ2-5, with TRBD2 identical over 11 bases. The CDR3 loop spans 16 amino acids. The J segment lost 1 base and the V segment lost 4 bases, leaving 5 bases of the junction unmatched. The germline gives CDR1 LGHNA, CDR2 YNFKEQ.

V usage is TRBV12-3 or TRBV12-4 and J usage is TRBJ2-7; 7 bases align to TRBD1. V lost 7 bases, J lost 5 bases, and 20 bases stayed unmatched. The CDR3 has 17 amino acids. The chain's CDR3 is CASTYRVRGRGFDEQYF. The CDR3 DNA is TGTGCCAGCACTTACCGGGTTCGGGGCAGGGGGTTTGACGAGCAGTACTTC.

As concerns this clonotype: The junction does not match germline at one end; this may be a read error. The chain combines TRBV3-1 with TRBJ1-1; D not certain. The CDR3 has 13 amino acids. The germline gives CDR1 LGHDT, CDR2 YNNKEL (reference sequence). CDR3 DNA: TGTGCCAGCAGTTTCAGGCTGAAAACTGAAGCTTTCTTT. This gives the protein CASSFRLKTEAFF.

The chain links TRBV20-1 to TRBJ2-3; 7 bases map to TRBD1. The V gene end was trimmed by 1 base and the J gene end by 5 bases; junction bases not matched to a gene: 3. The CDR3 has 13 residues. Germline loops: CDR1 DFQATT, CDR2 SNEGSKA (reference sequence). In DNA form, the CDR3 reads TGCAGTGCTAGAGGGACAGGCGGAGATACGCAGTATTTT. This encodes CSARGTGGDTQYF.

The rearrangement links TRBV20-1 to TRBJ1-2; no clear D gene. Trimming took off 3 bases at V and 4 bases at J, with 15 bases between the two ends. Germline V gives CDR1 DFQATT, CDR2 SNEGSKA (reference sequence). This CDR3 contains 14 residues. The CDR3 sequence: CSASIPRETYGYTF. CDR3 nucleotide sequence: TGCAGTGCTAGTATACCCCGGGAAACCTATGGCTACACCTTC.

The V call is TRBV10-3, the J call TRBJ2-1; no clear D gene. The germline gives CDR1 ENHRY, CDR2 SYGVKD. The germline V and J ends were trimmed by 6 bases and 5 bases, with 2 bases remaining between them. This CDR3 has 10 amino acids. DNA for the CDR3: TGTGCCATCAGGGACAATGAGCAGTTCTTC. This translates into CAIRDNEQFF.

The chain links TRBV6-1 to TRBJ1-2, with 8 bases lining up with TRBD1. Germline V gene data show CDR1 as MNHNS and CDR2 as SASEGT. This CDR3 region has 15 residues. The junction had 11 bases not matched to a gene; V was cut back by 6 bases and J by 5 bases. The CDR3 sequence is CASRDLLTGEYGYTF. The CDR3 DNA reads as TGTGCCAGCAGGGACCTTTTGACAGGGGAGTATGGCTACACCTTC.

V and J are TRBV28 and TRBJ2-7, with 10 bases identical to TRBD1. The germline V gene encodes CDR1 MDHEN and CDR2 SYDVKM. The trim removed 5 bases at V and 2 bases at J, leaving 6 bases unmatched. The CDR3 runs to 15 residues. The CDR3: CASSARTGGPYEQYF. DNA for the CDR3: TGTGCCAGCAGTGCCCGGACAGGGGGACCCTACGAGCAGTACTTC.

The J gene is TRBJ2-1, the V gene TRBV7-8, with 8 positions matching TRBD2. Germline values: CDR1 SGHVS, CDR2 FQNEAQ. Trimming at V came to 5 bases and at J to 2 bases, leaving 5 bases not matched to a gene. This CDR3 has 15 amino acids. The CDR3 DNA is TGTGCCAGCAGCAAGCGGGAGAACCCCTACAATGAGCAGTTCTTC. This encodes CASSKRENPYNEQFF.

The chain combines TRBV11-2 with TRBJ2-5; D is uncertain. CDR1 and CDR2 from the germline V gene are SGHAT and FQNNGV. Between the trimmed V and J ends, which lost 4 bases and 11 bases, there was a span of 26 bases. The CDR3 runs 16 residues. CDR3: CASSSNTNVASDEQYF. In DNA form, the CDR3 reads TGTGCCAGCAGCTCGAACACGAACGTGGCTTCGGATGAGCAGTACTTC.

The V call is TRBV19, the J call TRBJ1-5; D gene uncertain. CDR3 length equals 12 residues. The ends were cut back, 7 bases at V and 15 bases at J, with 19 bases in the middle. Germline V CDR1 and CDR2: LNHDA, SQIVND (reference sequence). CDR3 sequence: CASTPGRSPWHF. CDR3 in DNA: TGTGCCAGTACCCCTGGACGGAGTCCCTGGCATTTT. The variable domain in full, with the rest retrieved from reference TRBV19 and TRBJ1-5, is DGGITQSPKYLFRKEGQNVTLSCEQNLNHDAMYWYRQDPGQGLRLIYYSQIVNDFQKGDIAEGYSVSREKKESFPLTVTSAQKNPTAFYLCASTPGRSPWHFGDGTRLSIL.

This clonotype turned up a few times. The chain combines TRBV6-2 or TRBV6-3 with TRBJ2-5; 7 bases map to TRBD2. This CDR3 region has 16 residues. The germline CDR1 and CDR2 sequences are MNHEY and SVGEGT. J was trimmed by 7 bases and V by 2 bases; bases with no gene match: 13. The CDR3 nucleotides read TGTGCCAGCAGTTACCCAAGGACTAGGACTAATTGGACCCAGTACTTC. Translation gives CASSYPRTRTNWTQYF.